Following are 30 T cell receptor beta chains from one sample sequenced in a study of CD8 T cells in ankylosing spondylitis. From the 5' RACE reads, TCRdb called clonotypes with MiXCR, one entry per CDR3 protein. This sample yields over 110,000 distinct CDR3 sequences, of which approximately 9.2% are seen a single time; 7.3% belongs to the top ten. Sequenced sample: synovial fluid, either unsorted or a sorted T cell fraction (not recorded which). The source of these receptors is a male donor with ankylosing spondylitis.

The V gene is TRBV5-4, the J gene TRBJ2-3; a possible D gene is TRBD1 (6 bases). CDR3 size: 17 residues. The V gene's germline CDR1 is SGHNT and CDR2 YYREEE (reference sequence). Trimming stripped 4 bases from V and 4 bases from J, with 22 bases between. Here the CDR3 reads CASSPGWGRSQSDTQYF. CDR3 sequence (DNA): TGTGCCAGCAGCCCGGGGTGGGGGCGGAGCCAATCAGATACGCAGTATTTT.

This clonotype was recorded at least ten times. The V call is TRBV4-1, the J call TRBJ1-2; 7 nucleotides agree with TRBD1. There are 15 residues in the CDR3. The J segment lost 2 bases and the V segment lost 4 bases, leaving 7 bases of the junction unmatched. Germline V gene lookup returns CDR1 MGHRA and CDR2 YSYEKL. This CDR3 reads CASSRDRASNYGYTF. CDR3 coding DNA: TGCGCCAGCAGCCGAGACAGGGCGTCGAACTATGGCTACACCTTC.

This clonotype was seen more than once but under ten times. This chain joins TRBV7-9 and TRBJ2-7, with D maybe TRBD2 (5 bases). Per germline, CDR1 SEHNR and CDR2 FQNEAQ (reference sequence). The CDR3 has 14 residues. V lost 2 bases to trimming and J lost 2 bases, with 10 bases between them. Here the CDR3 reads CASSLSATTYEQYF. As DNA, the CDR3 is TGTGCCAGCAGCTTAAGCGCGACTACCTACGAGCAGTACTTC.

This clonotype was detected ten times or more. V gene TRBV10-3 combines with J gene TRBJ2-1; unclear D gene. Germline-derived CDR1 and CDR2 are ENHRY and SYGVKD. CDR3 size: 15 residues. V lost 2 bases to trimming and J lost 0 bases, with 8 bases between them. The CDR3 protein is CAISEIYSSYNEQFF. As DNA, the CDR3 is TGTGCCATCAGTGAGATATATTCCTCCTACAATGAGCAGTTCTTC.

At least ten counts were recorded for this clonotype. This sequence joins TRBV11-2 and TRBJ2-5; D may match TRBD1 or TRBD2 (5 bases each). Germline V gene data show CDR1 as SGHAT and CDR2 as FQNNGV. The ends were cut back, 0 bases at V and 4 bases at J, with 12 bases in the middle. The CDR3 is made up of 15 amino acids. The CDR3 DNA reads as TGTGCCAGCAGCTTAGATCGGGAAAGGGGAGAGACCCAGTACTTC. Its protein product is CASSLDRERGETQYF.

Many counts were recorded for this clonotype. V is TRBV7-3 and J is TRBJ1-1, with TRBD1 identical over 7 bases. Trimming removed 0 bases from V and 3 bases from J; junction bases left unmatched: 4. This CDR3 is 15 amino acids long. The germline V gene has CDR1 SGHTA and CDR2 FQGTGA. The CDR3 nucleotides are TGTGCCAGCAGCTTAACGGGGACAGCGGACACTGAAGCTTTCTTT. Translation gives CASSLTGTADTEAFF.

This clonotype was seen only a few times. This sequence joins TRBV27 and TRBJ2-7; 8 positions match TRBD1. Germline CDR1 MNHEY, CDR2 SMNVEV (reference sequence). Germline trimming cut 10 bases from V and 6 bases from J; bases unmatched to any gene: 11. The CDR3 spans 13 residues. This CDR3 is CATLRTGSSEQYF. The CDR3 DNA reads TGTGCCACCCTCCGGACAGGGAGTAGCGAGCAGTACTTC.

The sample holds a few counts of this clonotype. This chain connects TRBV20-1 to TRBJ2-7; no definite D call. CDR1 DFQATT and CDR2 SNEGSKA come from the germline V gene (reference sequence). V lost 0 bases and J 7 bases, leaving 10 bases between the germline ends. CDR3 length: 12 amino acids. The CDR3 DNA is TGCAGTGCTAGAGATCCTCGAGGAGAGCAGTACTTC. Amino acids: CSARDPRGEQYF.

This clonotype has a handful of counts. The chain uses TRBV6-2 or TRBV6-3 and TRBJ1-2; 7 bases are a match to TRBD1. This CDR3 contains 15 residues. J gave up 8 bases and V 5 bases, and 14 bases lay outside the gene matches. From germline, CDR1 is MNHEY and CDR2 SVGEGT. The CDR3 region has the DNA TGTGCCAGCAGTCGACCGGGACAGCTATATGGGGGCTACACCTTC. Translation gives CASSRPGQLYGGYTF.

This clonotype has only a few counts. The chain has TRBV6-2 or TRBV6-3 and TRBJ2-2; 13 nucleotides line up with TRBD2. CDR3 length: 17 residues. Germline trimming cut 10 bases from V and 3 bases from J; bases unmatched to any gene: 11. CDR1 MNHEY and CDR2 SVGEGT come from the germline V gene. The CDR3 loop is CATTNIGLAGDTGELFF. The CDR3 nucleotides are TGTGCCACCACCAACATCGGACTAGCGGGAGACACCGGGGAGCTGTTTTTT.

Note on this clonotype: A clone one base away is much larger, so this may be a read error. The genes are TRBV29-1 and TRBJ1-1; the D is unclear. The CDR3 consists of 10 residues. Germline V CDR1 and CDR2: SQVTM, ANQGSEA. The DNA for the CDR3 is TGCAGCGGGCAGAACACTGAAGCTCTCTTT. As protein: CSGQNTEALF.

This clonotype has only a few counts. The CDR3 nucleotides are TGCAGTGCTGGGGGACAATACATTCAGTACTTC. It specifies CSAGGQYIQYF. The chain carries TRBV20-1 and TRBJ2-4; TRBD1 is a possible D gene (6 bases). The CDR3 spans 11 residues. Trimming pared 5 bases from V and 8 bases from J, leaving 10 bases between. The germline gives CDR1 DFQATT, CDR2 SNEGSKA (reference sequence).

At least ten counts were recorded for this clonotype. The chain's CDR3 is CASSLDRGTGELFF. The CDR3 DNA follows: TGTGCCAGCAGCCTGGACAGGGGCACCGGGGAGCTGTTTTTT. The V and J genes are TRBV7-3 and TRBJ2-2; 9 bases fit TRBD1. The germline V gene has CDR1 SGHTA and CDR2 FQGTGA. The CDR3 contains 14 residues. The V segment lost 5 bases and the J segment 4 bases; nucleotides outside the gene matches: 2.

This clonotype was seen repeatedly, ten times or more. The V call is TRBV7-2, the J call TRBJ1-5, with D maybe TRBD1 (6 bases). The ends were cut back, 4 bases at V and 3 bases at J, with 13 bases in the middle. CDR3 size: 15 residues. Germline values: CDR1 SGHTA, CDR2 FQGNSA. The CDR3 reads CASSSSGQYNQPQHF. In DNA, the CDR3 is TGTGCCAGCAGCTCATCCGGACAGTACAATCAGCCCCAGCATTTT.

The V call is TRBV7-2, the J call TRBJ2-1; no definite D call. V was shortened by 0 bases and J by 3 bases, with 6 bases between the two germline ends. CDR3 length: 14 residues. CDR1 and CDR2 from the germline V gene are SGHTA and FQGNSA. The CDR3 DNA reads TGTGCCAGCAGCTTAGCCTCTGACTACAATGAGCAGTTCTTC. Protein product: CASSLASDYNEQFF.

The J gene is TRBJ2-2, the V gene TRBV5-6; D gene ambiguous. Between the trimmed V and J ends, which lost 4 bases and 9 bases, there was a span of 10 bases. The germline gives CDR1 SGHDT, CDR2 YYEEEE. The CDR3 sequence is 12 residues long. DNA for the CDR3: TGTGCCAGCAGCCGTATACCCAGGGAGCTGTTTTTT. It codes for CASSRIPRELFF. The whole variable domain, filled in from reference TRBV5-6 and TRBJ2-2, reads DAGVTQSPTHLIKTRGQQVTLRCSPKSGHDTVSWYQQALGQGPQFIFQYYEEEERQRGNFPDRFSGHQFPNYSSELNVNALLLGDSALYLCASSRIPRELFFGEGSRLTVL.

The rearrangement uses TRBV20-1 and TRBJ1-6; possibly TRBD1 for D (5 bases). V shed 0 bases and J shed 9 bases, with 24 bases lying between them. In germline, CDR1 is DFQATT, CDR2 SNEGSKA (reference sequence). The CDR3 covers 18 residues. The chain's CDR3 is CSARDHSGYGGGGSPLHF. The CDR3 bases are TGCAGTGCTAGAGATCATTCAGGTTATGGGGGAGGAGGTTCACCCCTCCACTTT.

This clonotype was observed a few times. The gene calls are TRBV29-1 and TRBJ2-7; TRBD1 aligns across 10 bases. Trimming took 7 bases from V and 5 from J; bases not matched to a gene: 8. CDR1 is SQVTM, CDR2 ANQGSEA, per germline. The CDR3 consists of 13 residues. CDR3 amino acids: CSAASDRGNEQYF. CDR3 nucleotide sequence: TGCAGCGCTGCCTCGGACAGGGGGAACGAGCAGTACTTC.

Ten or more counts support this clonotype. The chain links TRBV5-1 to TRBJ1-2, with D perhaps TRBD1 (6 bases). Germline CDR1 SGHRS, CDR2 YFSETQ. V lost 4 bases and J 7 bases, leaving 17 bases between the germline ends. The CDR3 is 14 residues long. CDR3 region: CASSQGTQGTGYTF. The CDR3 coding sequence is TGCGCCAGCAGCCAAGGGACACAGGGTACTGGCTACACCTTC.

There are a few counts of this clonotype. The chain couples TRBV20-1 to TRBJ1-2, with D uncertain. V lost 0 bases, J lost 0 bases, and 11 bases lay in between. Germline V CDR1 and CDR2: DFQATT, SNEGSKA (reference sequence). This CDR3 is 15 amino acids long. CDR3 DNA: TGCAGTGCTAGAGATCAAACAGTAACTAACTATGGCTACACCTTC. Protein sequence: CSARDQTVTNYGYTF.

This clonotype appeared many times. The chain joins TRBV11-2 to TRBJ1-3, with D tentatively TRBD1 (6 bases). Germline V gene lookup returns CDR1 SGHAT and CDR2 FQNNGV. V was cut by 5 bases and J by 0 bases, with 8 bases left in between. The CDR3 is 14 residues long. CDR3 bases: TGTGCCAGCAGCAGGGGACACTCTGGAAACACCATATATTTT. Translation: CASSRGHSGNTIYF.

This clonotype came up many times. As DNA, the CDR3 is TGCAGTGCAAGGATCGTCGGAACAGATACGCAGTATTTT. It codes for CSARIVGTDTQYF. The rearrangement uses TRBV20-1 and TRBJ2-3; D gene uncertain. The CDR3 runs 13 residues. V lost 6 bases and J 3 bases, leaving 13 bases between the germline ends. Germline V gene data show CDR1 as DFQATT and CDR2 as SNEGSKA (reference sequence).

The rearrangement links TRBV12-3 or TRBV12-4 to TRBJ2-1, with D perhaps matching TRBD1 (5 bases). Trimming took off 6 bases at V and 6 bases at J, with 12 bases between the two ends. The CDR3 runs 13 residues. CDR3 nucleotide sequence: TGTGCCAGCAGCCTTCTTAGGGGCAATGAGCAGTTCTTC. Its protein product is CASSLLRGNEQFF.

This clonotype was seen ten or more times. The rearrangement links TRBV20-1 to TRBJ2-3; D might be TRBD2 (6 bases). The V and J ends lost 4 bases and 2 bases respectively, with 10 bases between them. This CDR3 is 13 amino acids long. Looked up from germline, CDR1 is DFQATT and CDR2 is SNEGSKA (reference sequence). The CDR3 spells CSAKAGNTDTQYF. Here the CDR3 DNA reads TGCAGTGCTAAGGCGGGGAACACAGATACGCAGTATTTT.

V is TRBV30 and J is TRBJ2-3; tentative D call: TRBD1 (6 bases). The CDR3 sequence is 15 residues long. Germline V gives CDR1 GTSNPN, CDR2 SVGIG (reference sequence). V was trimmed by 0 bases and J by 5 bases, leaving 15 bases between them. This CDR3 is CAWSVPRGLLDTQYF. DNA of the CDR3: TGTGCCTGGAGTGTACCCAGGGGCCTTCTAGATACGCAGTATTTT.

This clonotype was seen a few times. CDR3 loop: CASSTHQVAEAFF. The CDR3 DNA sequence: TGTGCCAGCAGCACACACCAGGTGGCTGAAGCTTTCTTT. The chain has TRBV11-2 and TRBJ1-1; D ambiguous. Germline CDR1 reads SGHAT; CDR2 reads FQNNGV. The CDR3 has 13 amino acids. The V end lost 5 bases, the J end lost 6 bases, and 13 bases lay between the germline ends.

This clonotype was seen only a few times. The rearrangement uses TRBV11-2 and TRBJ1-3, with D perhaps matching TRBD1 (5 bases). From germline, CDR1 is SGHAT and CDR2 FQNNGV. Trimming stripped 0 bases from V and 0 bases from J, with 12 bases between. The CDR3 spans 17 residues. The CDR3 DNA sequence: TGTGCCAGCAGCTTAGATCGGGGCGTTAGCTCTGGAAACACCATATATTTT. Translated: CASSLDRGVSSGNTIYF.

The chain links TRBV6-6 to TRBJ1-4; D is ambiguous. The germline V and J ends were trimmed by 5 bases and 11 bases, with 15 bases remaining between them. The length of the CDR3 is 13 residues. The germline CDR1 and CDR2 sequences are MNHNY and SVGAGI (reference sequence). Here the CDR3 reads CASSDASERKLFF. CDR3 nucleotides: TGTGCCAGCAGTGACGCTAGCGAGAGGAAACTGTTTTTT.

This clonotype was seen a few times. This chain links TRBV20-1 with TRBJ1-1; no definite D call. Germline CDR1 and CDR2: DFQATT and SNEGSKA (reference sequence). V gave up 0 bases and J gave up 4 bases, with 9 bases separating them. There are 13 residues in the CDR3. For the CDR3, the DNA is TGCAGTGCTAGAGATTGGTTGGGCACTGAAGCTTTCTTT. Its protein product is CSARDWLGTEAFF.

This clonotype was seen many times. The chain recombines TRBV18 with TRBJ1-5, with a weak D call TRBD1 (5 bases). Between the trimmed V and J ends, which lost 2 bases and 2 bases, there was a span of 13 bases. Germline-derived CDR1 and CDR2 are KGHSH and LQKENI. CDR3 length: 16 residues. The CDR3 DNA sequence: TGTGCCAGCTCACCAGGGGTCGGGACGGGCAATCAGCCCCAGCATTTT. Its protein product is CASSPGVGTGNQPQHF.